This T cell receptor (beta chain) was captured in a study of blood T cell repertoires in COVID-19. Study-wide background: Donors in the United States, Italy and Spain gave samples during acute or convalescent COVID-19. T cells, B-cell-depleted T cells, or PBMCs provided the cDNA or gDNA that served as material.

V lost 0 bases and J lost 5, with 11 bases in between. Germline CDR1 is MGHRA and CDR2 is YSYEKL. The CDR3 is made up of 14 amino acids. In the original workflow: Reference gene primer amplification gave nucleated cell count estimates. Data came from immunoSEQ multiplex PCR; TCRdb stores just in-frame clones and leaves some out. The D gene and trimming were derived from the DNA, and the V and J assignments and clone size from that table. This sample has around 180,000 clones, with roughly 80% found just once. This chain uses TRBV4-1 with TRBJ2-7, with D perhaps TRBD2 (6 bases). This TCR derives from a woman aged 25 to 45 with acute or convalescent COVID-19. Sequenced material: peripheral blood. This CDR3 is CASSQDLRDHEQYF. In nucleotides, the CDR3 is TGCGCCAGCAGCCAAGATCTGCGGGACCACGAGCAGTACTTC.